Each of the 7 T cell receptor beta chains below was sequenced from the same sample in a study of tumor-infiltrating lymphocytes in localized non-small cell lung cancer. Produced via immunoSEQ multiplex PCR; TCRdb's table is partial and in-frame only. Seen here are approximately 6,200 clones, about 82% observed once, and the top ten hold 16%. The sequenced sample consisted of uninvolved lung tissue not adjacent to the tumor. The receptor set was obtained from a human donor with non-small cell lung cancer.

The chain couples TRBV5-6 to TRBJ2-7; tentatively, D is TRBD1 (5 bases). The CDR3 consists of 14 residues. Germline V lookup: CDR1 SGHDT, CDR2 YYEEEE. The germline V and J ends were trimmed by 3 bases and 2 bases, with 12 bases remaining between them. The CDR3 sequence: CASSYRSRAYEQYF. The CDR3 bases are TGTGCCAGCAGCTACAGGTCCCGCGCCTACGAGCAGTACTTC.

This clone turned up a few times. CDR3 coding DNA: TGTGCCAGCAGCTTAGATAACAGGGGAACTGAAGCTTTCTTT. Amino acid sequence: CASSLDNRGTEAFF. This chain connects TRBV7-2 to TRBJ1-1, with 7 bases matching TRBD1. The CDR3 length is 14 residues. The V gene's germline CDR1 is SGHTA and CDR2 FQGNSA. J lost 5 bases, V lost 1 base, and 4 bases had no gene match.

This clone was counted between two and nine times. V is TRBV7-7 and J is TRBJ1-1; D not certain. Germline loops: CDR1 SSHAT, CDR2 FNYEAQ (reference sequence). This CDR3 has 13 residues. V was cut by 2 bases and J by 8 bases, with 12 bases left in between. DNA for the CDR3: TGTGCCAGCAGCTTAAACCACGGCGACGAAGCTTTCTTT. This gives the protein CASSLNHGDEAFF. The full variable domain, its missing parts supplied by reference TRBV7-7 and TRBJ1-1, is GAGVSQSPRYKVTKRGQDVTLRCDPISSHATLYWYQQALGQGPEFLTYFNYEAQPDKSGLPSDRFSAERPEGSISTLTIQRTEQRDSAMYRCASSLNHGDEAFFGQGTRLTVV.

This sequence joins TRBV19 and TRBJ1-1; D remains unclear. Germline V gene data show CDR1 as LNHDA and CDR2 as SQIVND (reference sequence). The CDR3 runs to 12 residues. Trimming took off 6 bases at V and 6 bases at J, with 11 bases between the two ends. The CDR3 region has the DNA TGTGCCAGTAGCCCTCTCGGAGCTGAAGCTTTCTTT. Residues: CASSPLGAEAFF.

This chain connects TRBV29-1 to TRBJ1-1, with D unresolved. Trimming pared 6 bases from V and 4 bases from J, leaving 15 bases between. Germline V gene sequence: CDR1 SQVTM, CDR2 ANQGSEA. The CDR3 is 13 residues long. CDR3 sequence reads: CSVPNPRFTEAFF. The CDR3 region has the DNA TGCAGCGTGCCAAATCCCCGGTTCACTGAAGCTTTCTTT.

The rearrangement links TRBV7-3 to TRBJ2-5; 9 bases line up with TRBD1. The CDR3 length is 16 residues. Per germline, CDR1 SGHTA and CDR2 FQGTGA. Germline trimming cut 1 base from V and 5 bases from J; bases unmatched to any gene: 8. This CDR3 is CASSLRVGTGMETQYF. The DNA for the CDR3 is TGTGCCAGCAGCTTAAGGGTCGGGACAGGGATGGAGACCCAGTACTTC. The entire variable domain, with the rest obtained from reference TRBV7-3 and TRBJ2-5, is as follows: GAGVSQTPSNKVTEKGKYVELRCDPISGHTALYWYRQSLGQGPEFLIYFQGTGAADDSGLPNDRFFAVRPEGSVSTLKIQRTERGDSAVYLCASSLRVGTGMETQYFGPGTRLLVL.

J is TRBJ2-1 and V is TRBV6-5; D is uncertain. This CDR3 is built from 14 residues. CDR1 is MNHEY and CDR2 is SVGAGI in the germline V gene. Trimming took 0 bases from V and 5 from J, leaving 8 bases between them. The CDR3 loop is CASSYSGHHNEQFF. The DNA for the CDR3 is TGTGCCAGCAGTTACTCTGGTCATCACAATGAGCAGTTCTTC.